A single sample gave rise to the 30 T cell receptor beta chains below, sequenced in a study of molecular identifiers for immune sequencing clone quantification. MiXCR, applied by TCRdb to the PCR reads, yields one record per CDR3 protein. The sample includes more than 70,000 distinct CDR3 sequences, 21% of them seen just once. The specimen sequenced was naive CD8+ T cells from blood, with Jurkat cell RNA spiked in. The subset: FACS-sorted CD8+CD4-CCR7+CD45RA+ naive T cells. These receptor sequences come from a human donor in good health. Some libraries in this study had Jurkat cell RNA spiked in.

The gene calls are TRBV25-1 and TRBJ2-1, with 7 bases matching TRBD2. The trim removed 3 bases at V and 8 bases at J, leaving 13 bases unmatched. Germline assignment: CDR1 MGHDK and CDR2 SYGVNS. The CDR3 totals 16 residues. In DNA form, the CDR3 reads TGTGCCAGCAGTGATACACTACTAGCGTGGACCGATGAGCAGTTCTTC. It codes for CASSDTLLAWTDEQFF.

This clonotype was recorded at least ten times. V is TRBV6-2 or TRBV6-3 and J is TRBJ2-7; tentative D call: TRBD2 (5 bases). CDR1 and CDR2 from the germline V gene are MNHEY and SVGEGT. V lost 6 bases to trimming and J lost 5 bases, with 8 bases between them. This CDR3 contains 11 residues. For the CDR3, the DNA is TGTGCCAGCAGCGAGGGCCACGAGCAGTACTTC. This sequence encodes CASSEGHEQYF.

About this clonotype itself: A read error may explain this, as a much larger clone is one base away. Likely a read error: the CDR3 ends without its conserved phenylalanine or tryptophan. The chain recombines TRBV12-3 or TRBV12-4 with TRBJ2-3; 9 bases agree with TRBD2. This CDR3 is 17 amino acids long. V lost 6 bases and J lost 6; bases outside the gene matches: 16. The CDR3 region has the DNA TGTGCCAGCAGGCCAAAACTAGCGGGCCGGGGGTTGGATACGCAGTATTCT. This translates into CASRPKLAGRGLDTQYS.

V usage is TRBV6-1 and J usage is TRBJ1-1, with 10 positions matching TRBD1. The CDR3 is 15 residues long. CDR1 is MNHNS, CDR2 SASEGT, per germline. The ends lost 1 base at V and 8 bases at J; junction bases unmatched: 7. This CDR3 is CASSEVPGQGYEAFF. Here the CDR3 DNA reads TGTGCCAGCAGTGAAGTCCCGGGACAGGGGTACGAAGCTTTCTTT.

This clonotype was detected many times. The chain has TRBV29-1 and TRBJ1-4; 11 positions agree with TRBD1. V shed 4 bases and J 4 bases; nucleotides not matched to a gene: 14. CDR1 SQVTM and CDR2 ANQGSEA come from the germline V gene. The CDR3 is 18 amino acids. CDR3 amino acids: CSVGAPGQGVLGNEKLFF. In nucleotides, the CDR3 is TGCAGCGTTGGGGCGCCGGGACAGGGGGTTCTCGGTAATGAAAAACTGTTTTTT.

This clonotype was counted ten times or more. The chain recombines TRBV20-1 with TRBJ2-1; D gene uncertain. Trimming left V 3 bases short and J 10 bases short, with 13 bases between. The CDR3 has 12 residues. The germline V gene has CDR1 DFQATT and CDR2 SNEGSKA (reference sequence). The CDR3 reads CSARASLGEQFF. DNA for the CDR3: TGCAGTGCTAGGGCCTCTTTGGGGGAGCAGTTCTTC.

The rearrangement uses TRBV7-9 and TRBJ2-1; 11 positions match TRBD2. V dropped 1 base and J dropped 12; count of bases not matched to a gene: 11. The CDR3 contains 16 residues. Germline CDR1 reads SEHNR; CDR2 reads FQNEAQ (reference sequence). The CDR3 sequence is CASSLGGGTSGLAQFF. The CDR3 DNA reads as TGTGCCAGCAGCTTAGGAGGGGGGACTAGCGGCCTCGCGCAGTTCTTC.

Notes on this clonotype: An end of the junction differs from the germline gene, which may be a read error. This chain connects TRBV5-6 to TRBJ2-5; D not certain. Germline CDR1 SGHDT, CDR2 YYEEEE. CDR3 length: 16 amino acids. Here the CDR3 reads CASSLVRRWHQETQHF. CDR3 coding DNA: TGTGCCAGCAGCTTGGTCCGGCGGTGGCACCAAGAGACCCAGCACTTC.

For this clonotype: A much larger clone lies a single base off, so this may be a read error. The conserved phenylalanine or tryptophan is not found at the CDR3 terminus, so this likely reflects a read error. This sequence joins TRBV12-3 or TRBV12-4 and TRBJ1-2; 9 nucleotides agree with TRBD1. The CDR3 has 15 residues. Losses at the gene ends were 5 bases for V and 7 bases for J; bases not matched to a gene: 11. As DNA, the CDR3 is TGTGCCAGCAGTCCTCAGGGACAGGGACTGGTTGGCTACACCTCC. Translated: CASSPQGQGLVGYTS.

The genes are TRBV28 and TRBJ1-4, with 9 bases aligning to TRBD1. In germline, CDR1 is MDHEN, CDR2 SYDVKM. The CDR3 covers 15 residues. V gave up 4 bases and J gave up 2 bases; unmatched junction bases: 2. The CDR3 coding sequence is TGTGCCAGCAGTTACAGGGGGCTCACTAATGAAAAACTGTTTTTT. This codes for CASSYRGLTNEKLFF.

In this sample, this clonotype turned up many times. V gene TRBV7-8 combines with J gene TRBJ2-4; no clear D. Germline V gene data show CDR1 as SGHVS and CDR2 as FQNEAQ. Trimming took off 1 base at V and 2 bases at J, with 18 bases between the two ends. The CDR3 extends over 18 amino acids. The CDR3 bases are TGTGCCAGCAGCTTAGAACCCCTTGATCGGTGGCCCAAAAACATTCAGTACTTC. Its translation is CASSLEPLDRWPKNIQYF.

V and J are TRBV2 and TRBJ2-5, with 12 bases lining up with TRBD2. In germline, CDR1 is SNHLY, CDR2 FYNNEI. Germline trimming cut 6 bases from V and 1 base from J; bases unmatched to any gene: 6. CDR3 length equals 16 residues. The CDR3 protein is CASSARTSGIQETQYF. The CDR3 DNA follows: TGTGCCAGCAGCGCTAGGACTAGCGGGATCCAAGAGACCCAGTACTTC.

V gene TRBV27 combines with J gene TRBJ2-1; 8 bases match TRBD2. This CDR3 comprises 15 residues. In germline, CDR1 is MNHEY, CDR2 SMNVEV (reference sequence). Trimming cost V 5 bases and J 4 bases; bases outside gene matches: 7. In DNA, the CDR3 is TGTGCCAGCAGTCCCGGCGGGGGGCCGTACAATGAGCAGTTCTTC. Translation gives CASSPGGGPYNEQFF.

This clonotype was picked up many times. The chain joins TRBV30 to TRBJ1-1; a weak D match, TRBD1 (5 bases). The CDR3 length is 12 residues. Trimming left V 0 bases short and J 7 bases short, with 9 bases between. Per germline, CDR1 GTSNPN and CDR2 SVGIG (reference sequence). The CDR3 loop reads CAWSVLGVEAFF. CDR3 sequence (DNA): TGTGCCTGGAGTGTACTGGGGGTTGAAGCTTTCTTT.

The chain couples TRBV4-1 to TRBJ1-3; D is unclear. The CDR3 runs 19 residues. The ends were cut back, 0 bases at V and 1 base at J, with 19 bases in the middle. The V gene's germline CDR1 is MGHRA and CDR2 YSYEKL. The CDR3 is CASSQDRVSGRPSGNTIYF. The CDR3 coding sequence is TGCGCCAGCAGCCAAGATAGGGTTTCTGGCAGACCTTCTGGAAACACCATATATTTT.

This clonotype was observed many times. The chain has TRBV27 and TRBJ2-7; 10 bases agree with TRBD2. The CDR3 length is 14 residues. Trimming took 6 bases from V and 6 from J; bases not matched to a gene: 8. CDR1 and CDR2 (germline): MNHEY, SMNVEV (reference sequence). The CDR3 loop is CASRLQGLAREQYF. DNA of the CDR3: TGTGCCAGCAGACTCCAGGGACTAGCGCGCGAGCAGTACTTC.

Turning to this clonotype: The junction and the germline gene differ at one end; a read error may be behind it. The chain is built from TRBV7-9 and TRBJ1-3; no definite D call. The CDR3 is made up of 16 amino acids. Germline assignment: CDR1 SEHNR and CDR2 FQNEAQ (reference sequence). CDR3 DNA: TGTGCCAGCAGCTTAGACGTCGGCTACTCTGGAAATACCATATATTTT. This encodes CASSLDVGYSGNTIYF. Looking up the rest from reference TRBV7-9 and TRBJ1-3 gives the full variable domain: DTGVSQNPRHKITKRGQNVTFRCDPISEHNRLYWYRQTLGQGPEFLTYFQNEAQLEKSRLLSDRFSAERPKGSFSTLEIQRTEQGDSAMYLCASSLDVGYSGNTIYFGEGSWLTVV.

On this clonotype: Since no conserved phenylalanine or tryptophan closes the CDR3, a read error is the likely cause. This sequence joins TRBV12-5 and TRBJ2-1, with 8 bases that match TRBD2. J was trimmed by 8 bases and V by 2 bases; bases with no gene match: 11. CDR3 length equals 16 residues. The germline CDR1 and CDR2 sequences are LGHNT and FRNRAP. The CDR3 nucleotides read TGTGCTAGTGGTTTGCTGACCGGGACTAGGGGGTATGAGCAGTTCTCC. It codes for CASGLLTGTRGYEQFS.

This clonotype was seen more than once but under ten times. The V gene is TRBV4-3, the J gene TRBJ2-1, with a tentative D call TRBD2 (5 bases). Between the trimmed V and J ends, which lost 4 bases and 2 bases, there was a span of 15 bases. Germline V gene data show CDR1 as LGHNA and CDR2 as YSLEER. The CDR3 is 16 amino acids. CDR3 protein: CASSPIGGQPYNEQFF. In nucleotides, the CDR3 is TGCGCCAGCAGCCCTATCGGCGGGCAACCCTACAATGAGCAGTTCTTC.

This sequence joins TRBV13 and TRBJ1-1; tentative D call: TRBD1 (5 bases). Trimming stripped 5 bases from V and 2 bases from J, with 18 bases between. Germline V gene lookup returns CDR1 PRHDT and CDR2 FYEKMQ (reference sequence). The CDR3 covers 16 residues. The CDR3, as DNA: TGTGCCAGCAGCGCGTCAGACAGAGGAGGAAACACTGAAGCTTTCTTT. Translating gives CASSASDRGGNTEAFF.

This clonotype was recorded many times. V is TRBV7-2 and J is TRBJ2-3; D not resolved. The ends were cut back, 1 base at V and 3 bases at J, with 17 bases in the middle. This CDR3 contains 17 residues. Germline V CDR1 and CDR2: SGHTA, FQGNSA. In nucleotides, the CDR3 is TGTGCCAGCAGCTTAGAAGTTAGTGGCTTCCCAACAGATACGCAGTATTTT. Translating it yields CASSLEVSGFPTDTQYF.

This clonotype appeared many times. The V and J genes are TRBV7-6 and TRBJ2-2, with D maybe TRBD1 (6 bases). This CDR3 is 14 amino acids long. Germline CDR1 is SGHVS and CDR2 is FNYEAQ. The V gene lost 6 bases and the J gene lost 4 bases, with 12 bases spanning the gap. CDR3 nucleotide sequence: TGTGCCAGCAGTCCGGGACACACCACCGGGGAGCTGTTTTTT. Its translation: CASSPGHTTGELFF.

A note on this clonotype: At one of its ends the junction is not consistent with the germline gene, which may arise from a read error. The chain couples TRBV5-3 to TRBJ2-7, with D tentatively TRBD1 or TRBD2 (7 bases each). TRBV5-3 is assigned to the ORF class and has an uncertain function. This CDR3 has 15 amino acids. DNA of the CDR3: TGTGCCAGCAGCTCAGGGGGGGGGATCTCCTACGAGCAGTACTTC. Its translation is CASSSGGGISYEQYF.

This chain links TRBV5-4 with TRBJ2-7; D possibly corresponds to TRBD2 (6 bases). The CDR3 is made up of 14 amino acids. Germline V gene sequence: CDR1 SGHNT, CDR2 YYREEE (reference sequence). V was cut by 1 base and J by 2 bases, with 10 bases left in between. CDR3 region: CASSLRESTYEQYF. The CDR3 DNA reads as TGTGCCAGCAGCTTGCGGGAGTCCACCTACGAGCAGTACTTC.

This chain joins TRBV5-1 and TRBJ2-2; 8 bases map to TRBD2. Germline values: CDR1 SGHRS, CDR2 YFSETQ. The trim removed 2 bases at V and 3 bases at J, leaving 9 bases unmatched. This CDR3 region has 17 residues. CDR3 in DNA: TGCGCCAGCAGCTTAGGGTCACGGGGGGGCCACACCGGGGAGCTGTTTTTT. This encodes CASSLGSRGGHTGELFF. The whole variable domain, filled in from reference TRBV5-1 and TRBJ2-2, reads KAGVTQTPRYLIKTRGQQVTLSCSPISGHRSVSWYQQTPGQGLQFLFEYFSETQRNKGNFPGRFSGRQFSNSRSEMNVSTLELGDSALYLCASSLGSRGGHTGELFFGEGSRLTVL.

This clonotype was counted a few times. The V gene is TRBV28, the J gene TRBJ1-5, with D perhaps TRBD1 (5 bases). The CDR3 is 14 amino acids. Looked up from germline, CDR1 is MDHEN and CDR2 is SYDVKM. Trimming took 3 bases from V and 8 from J, leaving 14 bases between them. CDR3 protein: CASSFGGSLEPQHF. CDR3 DNA: TGTGCCAGCAGTTTCGGGGGGTCCCTCGAGCCCCAGCATTTT. The complete variable domain, with remaining parts taken from reference TRBV28 and TRBJ1-5, reads DVKVTQSSRYLVKRTGEKVFLECVQDMDHENMFWYRQDPGLGLRLIYFSYDVKMKEKGDIPEGYSVSREKKERFSLILESASTNQTSMYLCASSFGGSLEPQHFGDGTRLSIL.

A few counts support this clonotype. The chain combines TRBV25-1 with TRBJ2-7; D gene ambiguous. Trimming left V 1 base short and J 3 bases short, with 13 bases between. Germline values: CDR1 MGHDK, CDR2 SYGVNS. This CDR3 is built from 15 residues. This CDR3 reads CASSESVGPNYEQYF. For the CDR3, the DNA is TGTGCCAGCAGTGAATCTGTGGGCCCGAACTACGAGCAGTACTTC.

The J gene is TRBJ2-7, the V gene TRBV5-3; the match to TRBD1 covers 8 bases. TRBV5-3 is an ORF; its function is uncertain. After removal of 8 bases from V and 3 bases from J, the junction contained 10 bases not matched to a gene. The CDR3 totals 14 residues. This CDR3 is CASSPGTGFYEQYF. The DNA of the CDR3 is TGTGCCAGCAGCCCAGGGACAGGTTTCTACGAGCAGTACTTC.

This clonotype appeared a few times. The chain combines TRBV28 with TRBJ1-3; no clear D gene. Trimming cost V 7 bases and J 2 bases, with 15 bases left between them. CDR3 length: 15 amino acids. Per germline, CDR1 MDHEN and CDR2 SYDVKM. The CDR3 protein is CASKTATVAGNTIYF. Written as DNA, the CDR3 is TGTGCCAGCAAAACCGCCACAGTAGCTGGAAACACCATATATTTT. Full variable domain (rest looked up from reference TRBV28 and TRBJ1-3): DVKVTQSSRYLVKRTGEKVFLECVQDMDHENMFWYRQDPGLGLRLIYFSYDVKMKEKGDIPEGYSVSREKKERFSLILESASTNQTSMYLCASKTATVAGNTIYFGEGSWLTVV.

Comment on this clonotype: This may arise from a read error, as a much more abundant clone is one base away. The CDR3: CASSSPPNTEASF. CDR3 DNA sequence: TGTGCCAGCAGCTCCCCCCCGAACACTGAAGCTTCCTTT. The chain is built from TRBV5-3 and TRBJ1-1; D uncertain. TRBV5-3 is assigned to the ORF class and has an uncertain function. This CDR3 contains 13 residues.